This T cell receptor beta chain is from a study of T-cell memory formation after mild COVID-19. Study information: Clusters of TCRs were largely donor specific. Overall study findings and caveats: Contracting clones localized mainly to CM and EM when CD4+ and mainly to EMRA when CD8+.

The germline V and J ends were trimmed by 5 bases and 3 bases, with 10 bases remaining between them. This CDR3 has 13 residues. CDR1 and CDR2 from the germline V gene are MNHEY and SMNVEV (reference sequence). As to this clonotype: Its target is unknown.

TCRdb fed the 5' RACE reads into MiXCR, producing one record per CDR3 protein. The data hold about 7,100 distinct CDR3 sequences, with roughly 50% observed a single time. This TCR derives from an adult who had mild COVID-19 (a few samples of this study predate the infection). Cell type and time point are not known. Sequences were obtained from PBMCs or a T cell subset sorted from them (not recorded which). This rearrangement joins TRBV27 to TRBJ1-1; D call uncertain. The CDR3 loop reads CASSQRRDTEAFF. As DNA, the CDR3 is TGTGCCAGCAGTCAACGGAGGGACACTGAAGCTTTCTTT.